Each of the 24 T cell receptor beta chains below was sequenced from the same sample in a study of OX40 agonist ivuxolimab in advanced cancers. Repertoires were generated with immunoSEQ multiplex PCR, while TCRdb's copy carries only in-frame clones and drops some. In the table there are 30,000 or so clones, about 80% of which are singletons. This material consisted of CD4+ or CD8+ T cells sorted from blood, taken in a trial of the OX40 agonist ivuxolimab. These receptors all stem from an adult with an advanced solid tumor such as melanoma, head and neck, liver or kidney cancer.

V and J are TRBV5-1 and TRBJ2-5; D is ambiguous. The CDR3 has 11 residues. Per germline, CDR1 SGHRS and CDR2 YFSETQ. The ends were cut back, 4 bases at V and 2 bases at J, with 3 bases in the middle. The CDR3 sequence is CASSTQETQYF. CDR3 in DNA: TGCGCCAGCAGCACTCAAGAGACCCAGTACTTC.

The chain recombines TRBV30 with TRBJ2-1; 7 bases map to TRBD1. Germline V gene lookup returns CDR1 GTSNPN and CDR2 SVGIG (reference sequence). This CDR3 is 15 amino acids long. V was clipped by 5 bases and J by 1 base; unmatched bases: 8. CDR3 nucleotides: TGTGCCTGGGACAGGGAGCGGCTTTCCTACAATGAGCAGTTCTTC. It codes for CAWDRERLSYNEQFF.

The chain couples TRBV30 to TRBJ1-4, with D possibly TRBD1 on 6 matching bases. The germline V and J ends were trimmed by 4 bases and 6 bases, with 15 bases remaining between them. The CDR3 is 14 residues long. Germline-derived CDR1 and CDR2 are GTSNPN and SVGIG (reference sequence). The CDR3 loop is CAWTRVGGDEKLFF. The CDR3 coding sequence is TGTGCCTGGACCCGAGTGGGGGGCGATGAAAAACTGTTTTTT. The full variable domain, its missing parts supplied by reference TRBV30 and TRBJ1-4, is SQTIHQWPATLVQPVGSPLSLECTVEGTSNPNLYWYRQAAGRGLQLLFYSVGIGQISSEVPQNLSASRPQDRQFILSSKKLLLSDSGFYLCAWTRVGGDEKLFFGSGTQLSVL.

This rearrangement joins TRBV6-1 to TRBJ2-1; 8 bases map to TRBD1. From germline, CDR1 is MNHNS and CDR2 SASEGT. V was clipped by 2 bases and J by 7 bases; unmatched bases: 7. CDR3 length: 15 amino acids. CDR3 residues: CASSEPGQAINEQFF. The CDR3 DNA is TGTGCCAGCAGTGAACCGGGACAGGCGATTAATGAGCAGTTCTTC.

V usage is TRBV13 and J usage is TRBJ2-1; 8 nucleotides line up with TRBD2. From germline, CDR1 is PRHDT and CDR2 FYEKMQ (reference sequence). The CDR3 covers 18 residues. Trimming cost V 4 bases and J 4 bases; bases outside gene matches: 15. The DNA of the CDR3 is TGTGCCAGCAGCTCGACACCGGGGGGGTTTGGATCGTACAATGAGCAGTTCTTC. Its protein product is CASSSTPGGFGSYNEQFF.

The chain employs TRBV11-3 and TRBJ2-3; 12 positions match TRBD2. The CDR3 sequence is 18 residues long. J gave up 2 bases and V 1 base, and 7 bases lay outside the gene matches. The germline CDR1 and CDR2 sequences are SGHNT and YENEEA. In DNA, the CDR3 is TGTGCCAGCAGCTTAGGCCCGACTAGCGGGGGTCACACAGATACGCAGTATTTT. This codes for CASSLGPTSGGHTDTQYF.

CDR3 residues: CASSWGQWNTEAFF. CDR3 bases: TGTGCCAGCAGCTGGGGACAGTGGAACACTGAAGCTTTCTTT. The rearrangement joins TRBV5-6 to TRBJ1-1; TRBD1 aligns across 7 bases. V lost 3 bases and J lost 1; bases outside the gene matches: 3. This CDR3 region has 14 residues. CDR1 and CDR2 (germline): SGHDT, YYEEEE.

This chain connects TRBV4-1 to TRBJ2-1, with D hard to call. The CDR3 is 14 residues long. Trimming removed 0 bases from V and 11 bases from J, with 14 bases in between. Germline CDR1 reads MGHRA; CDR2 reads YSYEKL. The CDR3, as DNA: TGCGCCAGCAGCCAAGATCTCGCCGGAACTAAGCAGTTCTTC. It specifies CASSQDLAGTKQFF.

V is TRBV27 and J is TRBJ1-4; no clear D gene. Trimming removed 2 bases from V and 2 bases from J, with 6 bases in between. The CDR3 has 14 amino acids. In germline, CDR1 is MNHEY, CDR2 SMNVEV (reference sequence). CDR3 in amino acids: CASSLRRTNEKLFF. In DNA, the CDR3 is TGTGCCAGCAGTTTACGACGGACTAATGAAAAACTGTTTTTT.

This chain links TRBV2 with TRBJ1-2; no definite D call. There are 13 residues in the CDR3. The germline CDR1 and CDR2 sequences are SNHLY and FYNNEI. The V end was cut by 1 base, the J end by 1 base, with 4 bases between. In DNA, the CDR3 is TGTGCCAGCAGTGAAGAGGGTAACTATGGCTACACCTTC. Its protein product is CASSEEGNYGYTF.

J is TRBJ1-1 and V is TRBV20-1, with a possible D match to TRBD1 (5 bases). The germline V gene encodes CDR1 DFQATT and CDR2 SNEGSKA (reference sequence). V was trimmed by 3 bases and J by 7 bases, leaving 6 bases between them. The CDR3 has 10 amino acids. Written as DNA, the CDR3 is TGCAGTGCTAGGAGGGGTGAAGCTTTCTTT. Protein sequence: CSARRGEAFF.

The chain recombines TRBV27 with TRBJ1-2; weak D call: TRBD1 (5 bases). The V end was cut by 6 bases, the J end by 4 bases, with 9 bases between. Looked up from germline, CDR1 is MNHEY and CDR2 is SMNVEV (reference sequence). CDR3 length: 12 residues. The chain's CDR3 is CASSQGPYGYTF. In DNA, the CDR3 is TGTGCCAGCAGCCAGGGTCCCTATGGCTACACCTTC.

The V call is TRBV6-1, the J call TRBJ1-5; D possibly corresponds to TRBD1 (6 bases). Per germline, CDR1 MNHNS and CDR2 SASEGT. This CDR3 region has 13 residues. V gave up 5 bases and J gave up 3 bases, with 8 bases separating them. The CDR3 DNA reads TGTGCCAGCAGTAGGACAGTCAATCAGCCCCAGCATTTT. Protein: CASSRTVNQPQHF.

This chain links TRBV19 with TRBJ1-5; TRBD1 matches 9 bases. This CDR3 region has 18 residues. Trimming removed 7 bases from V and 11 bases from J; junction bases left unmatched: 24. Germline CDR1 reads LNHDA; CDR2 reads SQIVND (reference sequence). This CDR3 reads CASTPTDRGEIASATQHF. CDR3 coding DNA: TGTGCCAGTACCCCTACGGACAGGGGCGAAATAGCATCAGCGACCCAGCATTTT.

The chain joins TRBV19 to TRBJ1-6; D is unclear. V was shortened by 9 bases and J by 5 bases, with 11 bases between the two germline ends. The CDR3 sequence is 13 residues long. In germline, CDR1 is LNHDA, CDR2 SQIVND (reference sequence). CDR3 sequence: CASGYIDNSPLHF. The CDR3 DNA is TGTGCCAGCGGGTATATCGATAATTCACCCCTCCACTTT.

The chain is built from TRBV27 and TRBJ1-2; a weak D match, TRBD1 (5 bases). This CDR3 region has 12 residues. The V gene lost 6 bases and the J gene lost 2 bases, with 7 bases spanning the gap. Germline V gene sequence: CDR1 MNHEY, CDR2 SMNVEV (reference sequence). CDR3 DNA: TGTGCCAGCAGATGGGGGAACTATGGCTACACCTTC. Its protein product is CASRWGNYGYTF.

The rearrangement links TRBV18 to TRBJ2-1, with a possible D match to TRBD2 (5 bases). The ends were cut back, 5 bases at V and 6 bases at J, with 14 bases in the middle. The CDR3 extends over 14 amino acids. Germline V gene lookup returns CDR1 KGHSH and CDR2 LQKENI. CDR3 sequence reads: CASSEYGLSNEQFF. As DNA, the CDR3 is TGTGCCAGCTCAGAATACGGACTGTCCAATGAGCAGTTCTTC. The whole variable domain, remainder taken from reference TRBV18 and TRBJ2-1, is NAGVMQNPRHLVRRRGQEARLRCSPMKGHSHVYWYRQLPEEGLKFMVYLQKENIIDESGMPKERFSAEFPKEGPSILRIQQVVRGDSAAYFCASSEYGLSNEQFFGPGTRLTVL.

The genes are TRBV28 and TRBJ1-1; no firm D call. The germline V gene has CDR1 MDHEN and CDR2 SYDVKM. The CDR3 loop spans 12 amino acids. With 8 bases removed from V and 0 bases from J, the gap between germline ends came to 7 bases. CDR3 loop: CASDAMNTEAFF. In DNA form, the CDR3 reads TGTGCCAGCGATGCCATGAACACTGAAGCTTTCTTT.

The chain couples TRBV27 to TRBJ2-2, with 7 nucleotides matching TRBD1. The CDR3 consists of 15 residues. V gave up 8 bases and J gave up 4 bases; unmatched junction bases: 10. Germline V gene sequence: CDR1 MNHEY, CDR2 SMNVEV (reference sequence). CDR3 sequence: CASGRQGSGTGELFF. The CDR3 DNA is TGTGCCAGCGGTCGACAGGGATCAGGCACCGGGGAGCTGTTTTTT.

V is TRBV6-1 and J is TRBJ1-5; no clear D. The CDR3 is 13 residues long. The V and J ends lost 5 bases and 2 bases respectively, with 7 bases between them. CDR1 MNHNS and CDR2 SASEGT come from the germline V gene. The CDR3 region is CASSPFGNQPQHF. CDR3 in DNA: TGTGCCAGCAGTCCGTTTGGCAATCAGCCCCAGCATTTT.

The chain's CDR3 is CASSPGLSGVTSTDTQYF. The CDR3 DNA reads as TGCGCCAGCAGCCCTGGACTAAGCGGGGTTACTAGCACAGATACGCAGTATTTT. V usage is TRBV5-1 and J usage is TRBJ2-3; 7 bases line up with TRBD2. The CDR3 has 18 residues. The germline gives CDR1 SGHRS, CDR2 YFSETQ. The ends lost 4 bases at V and 0 bases at J; junction bases unmatched: 14.

CDR3 region: CASSLGWGINYGYTF. The DNA for the CDR3 is TGTGCCAGCAGTTTGGGTTGGGGAATCAACTATGGCTACACCTTC. The J gene is TRBJ1-2, the V gene TRBV28; D unresolved. The CDR3 has 15 residues. V gave up 3 bases and J gave up 2 bases, with 13 bases separating them. Germline CDR1 reads MDHEN; CDR2 reads SYDVKM.

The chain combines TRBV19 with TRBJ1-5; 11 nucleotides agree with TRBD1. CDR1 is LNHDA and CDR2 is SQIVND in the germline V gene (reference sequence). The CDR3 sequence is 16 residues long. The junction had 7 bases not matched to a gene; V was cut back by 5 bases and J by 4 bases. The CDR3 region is CASSPRDRGKNQPQHF. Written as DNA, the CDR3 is TGTGCCAGTAGTCCCCGGGACAGGGGGAAAAATCAGCCCCAGCATTTT. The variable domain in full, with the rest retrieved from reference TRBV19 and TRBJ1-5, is DGGITQSPKYLFRKEGQNVTLSCEQNLNHDAMYWYRQDPGQGLRLIYYSQIVNDFQKGDIAEGYSVSREKKESFPLTVTSAQKNPTAFYLCASSPRDRGKNQPQHFGDGTRLSIL.

Written as DNA, the CDR3 is TGCGCCAGCAGCTCTGACAGGGGTTCTCAGGAGACCCAGTACTTC. Translation: CASSSDRGSQETQYF. V gene TRBV5-1 combines with J gene TRBJ2-5; 8 bases align to TRBD1. Germline lookup yields CDR1 SGHRS and CDR2 YFSETQ. V shed 3 bases, J shed 5 bases, and the junction held 9 bases outside the gene matches. The CDR3 is 15 residues long.